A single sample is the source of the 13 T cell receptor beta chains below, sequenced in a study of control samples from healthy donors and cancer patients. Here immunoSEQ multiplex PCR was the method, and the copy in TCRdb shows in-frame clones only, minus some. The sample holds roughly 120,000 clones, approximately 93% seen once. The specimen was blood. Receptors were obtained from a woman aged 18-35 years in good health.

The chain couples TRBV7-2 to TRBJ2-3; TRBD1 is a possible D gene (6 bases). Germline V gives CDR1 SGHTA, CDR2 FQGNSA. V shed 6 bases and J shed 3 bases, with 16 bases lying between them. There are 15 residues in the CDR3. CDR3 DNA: TGTGCCAGCAGTCCAAACAGGGTGGGTACAGATACGCAGTATTTT. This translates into CASSPNRVGTDTQYF.

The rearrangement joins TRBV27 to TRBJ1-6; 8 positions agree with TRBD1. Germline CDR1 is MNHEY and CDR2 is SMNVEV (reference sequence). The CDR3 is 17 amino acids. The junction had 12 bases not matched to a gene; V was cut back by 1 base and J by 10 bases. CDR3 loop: CASSLYPLQGVRSPLHF. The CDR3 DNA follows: TGTGCCAGCAGTTTATACCCGTTACAGGGGGTTAGATCACCCCTCCACTTT.

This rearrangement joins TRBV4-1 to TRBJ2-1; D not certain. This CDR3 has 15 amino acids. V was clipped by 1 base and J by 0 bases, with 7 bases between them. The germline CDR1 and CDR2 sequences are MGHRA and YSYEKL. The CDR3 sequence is CASSQGLSSYNEQFF. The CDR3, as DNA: TGCGCCAGCAGCCAAGGACTGAGCTCCTACAATGAGCAGTTCTTC.

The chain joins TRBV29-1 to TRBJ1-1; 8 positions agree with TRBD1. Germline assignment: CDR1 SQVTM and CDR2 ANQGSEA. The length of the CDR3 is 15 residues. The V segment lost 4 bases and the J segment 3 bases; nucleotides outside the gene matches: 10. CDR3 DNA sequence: TGCAGCGTTGGGGTCAGGGGGCATGGGCACACTGAAGCTTTCTTT. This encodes CSVGVRGHGHTEAFF.

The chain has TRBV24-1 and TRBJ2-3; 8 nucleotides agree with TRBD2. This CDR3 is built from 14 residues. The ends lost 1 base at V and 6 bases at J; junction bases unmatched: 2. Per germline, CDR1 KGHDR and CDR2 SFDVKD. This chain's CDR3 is CATSDFPSGDTQYF. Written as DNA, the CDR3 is TGTGCCACCAGTGATTTCCCTAGCGGGGATACGCAGTATTTT.

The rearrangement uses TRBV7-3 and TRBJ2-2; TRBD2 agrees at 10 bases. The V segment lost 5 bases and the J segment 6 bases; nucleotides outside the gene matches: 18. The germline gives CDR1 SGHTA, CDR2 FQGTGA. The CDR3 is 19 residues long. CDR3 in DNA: TGTGCCAGCAGCCCAGAAGGGGGGGGGACTAGCGTGACCCCCGGGGAGCTGTTTTTT. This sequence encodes CASSPEGGGTSVTPGELFF.

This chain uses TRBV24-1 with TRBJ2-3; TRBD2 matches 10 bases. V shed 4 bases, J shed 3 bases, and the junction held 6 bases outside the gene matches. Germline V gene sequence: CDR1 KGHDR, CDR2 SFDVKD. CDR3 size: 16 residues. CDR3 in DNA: TGTGCCACCAGTGAGCGAAGCGGGGGGGCAACAGATACGCAGTATTTT. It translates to CATSERSGGATDTQYF.

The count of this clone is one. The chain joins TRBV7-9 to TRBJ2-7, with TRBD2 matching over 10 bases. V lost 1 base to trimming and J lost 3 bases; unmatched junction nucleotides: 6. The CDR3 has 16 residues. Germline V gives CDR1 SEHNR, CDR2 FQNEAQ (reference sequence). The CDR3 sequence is CASSLDRGLAVYEQYF. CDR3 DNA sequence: TGTGCCAGCAGCTTAGATCGTGGACTAGCGGTCTACGAGCAGTACTTC.

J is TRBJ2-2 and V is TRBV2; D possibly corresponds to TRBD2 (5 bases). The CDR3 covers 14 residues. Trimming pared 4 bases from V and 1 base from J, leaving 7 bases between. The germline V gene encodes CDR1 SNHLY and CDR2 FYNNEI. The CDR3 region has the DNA TGTGCCAGCAGTGGTGGAGGGAACACCGGGGAGCTGTTTTTT. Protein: CASSGGGNTGELFF.

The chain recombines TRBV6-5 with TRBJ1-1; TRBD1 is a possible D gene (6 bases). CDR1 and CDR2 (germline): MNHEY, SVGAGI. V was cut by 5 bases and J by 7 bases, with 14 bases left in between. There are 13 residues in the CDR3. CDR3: CASSPRWGLEAFF. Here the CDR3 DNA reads TGTGCCAGCAGTCCTAGGTGGGGGCTTGAAGCTTTCTTT.

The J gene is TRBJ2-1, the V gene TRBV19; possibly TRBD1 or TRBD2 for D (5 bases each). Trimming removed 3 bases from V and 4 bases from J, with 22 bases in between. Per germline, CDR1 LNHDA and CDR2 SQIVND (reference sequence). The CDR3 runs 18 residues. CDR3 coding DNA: TGTGCCAGTAGTATTTTGAGGGGCCGCCAGGGCACTTACAATGAGCAGTTCTTC. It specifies CASSILRGRQGTYNEQFF.

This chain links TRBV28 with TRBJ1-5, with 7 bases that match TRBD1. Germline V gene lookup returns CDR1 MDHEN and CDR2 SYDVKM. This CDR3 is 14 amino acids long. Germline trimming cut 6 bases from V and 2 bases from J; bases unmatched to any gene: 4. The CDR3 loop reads CASRGGTGNQPQHF. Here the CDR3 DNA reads TGTGCCAGCAGGGGCGGGACAGGCAATCAGCCCCAGCATTTT.

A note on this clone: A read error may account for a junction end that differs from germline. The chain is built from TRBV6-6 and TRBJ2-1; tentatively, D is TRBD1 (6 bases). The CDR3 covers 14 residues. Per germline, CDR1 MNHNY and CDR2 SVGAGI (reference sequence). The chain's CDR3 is CASSYLVRDNEQFF. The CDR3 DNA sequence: TGTGCCAGCAGTTACCTGGTAAGGGACAACGAGCAGTTCTTC.